Listed here is a single T cell receptor (beta chain). Which antigen it targets is not known. Base quality data are lacking; no much larger clone is found one base away. The data were taken from a study of patients and donors after allogeneic stem cell transplantation (dated by TCRdb to 2019 to 2021). The protocol used for the library was RT-PCR. TCRdb records NextSeq 550 as the sequencer. TCRdb handled the public reads itself, with Q25 trimming in fastp and clone calling in MiXCR, and kept productive beta chains. Records with the same CDR3 protein are collapsed into one entry carrying the most frequent genes and DNA. This sample gives approximately 200,000 distinct CDR3 sequences in total; roughly 40% of them show up just once. In total, the top ten clones hold about 33% of the sample. In the germline V gene, CDR1 corresponds to SQVTM and CDR2 to ANQGSEA. The CDR3, cysteine through phenylalanine, is 13 amino acids long. Here the CDR3 DNA is all that survives: 39 bases in frame from base 1. The germline ends are 15 bases apart after V is trimmed by 4 bases and J by 6 bases.

The chain couples TRBV29-1 to TRBJ1-2; the D gene is perhaps TRBD1, from 6 matching bases. Sequencing used blood, either unsorted or a sorted T cell fraction (not recorded which). The source of this sequence is a human donor who was either an allogeneic HSCT recipient or a stem cell or donor lymphocyte infusion donor (not recorded which). It is not recorded whose cells these are; they may come from a transplant donor. The bases read TGCAGCGTTGGGGATGGGGGCAAGAATGGCTACACCTTC. Translation gives CSVGDGGKNGYTF.